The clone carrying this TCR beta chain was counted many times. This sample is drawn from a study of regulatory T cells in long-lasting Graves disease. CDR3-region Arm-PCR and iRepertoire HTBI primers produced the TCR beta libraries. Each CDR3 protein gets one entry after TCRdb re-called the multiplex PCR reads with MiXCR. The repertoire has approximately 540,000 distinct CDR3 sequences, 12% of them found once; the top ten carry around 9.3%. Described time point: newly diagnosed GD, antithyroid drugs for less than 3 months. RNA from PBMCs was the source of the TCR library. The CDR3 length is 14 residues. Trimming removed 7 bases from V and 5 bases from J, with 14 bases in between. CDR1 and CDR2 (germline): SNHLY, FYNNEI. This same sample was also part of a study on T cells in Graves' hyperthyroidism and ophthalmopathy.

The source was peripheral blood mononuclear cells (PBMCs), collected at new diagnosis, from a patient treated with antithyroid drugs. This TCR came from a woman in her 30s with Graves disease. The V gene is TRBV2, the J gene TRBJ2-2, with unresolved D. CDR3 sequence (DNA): TGTGCCAGCACGGACGGCACGTCAACCGGGGAGCTGTTTTTT. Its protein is CASTDGTSTGELFF.